The rows below give T cell receptor beta chains drawn from one sample of a study of chemoradiotherapy in HPV16-positive cancers. Generated by immunoSEQ multiplex PCR, the TCRdb table keeps only in-frame clones and is missing some. In the table there are roughly 15,000 clones, 65% to 85% of which are singletons. This specimen was acquired from a patient who underwent chemoradiotherapy. The receptors shown here come from a human donor with HPV-associated anogenital cancer. The CDR3 runs from the conserved cysteine through the conserved F or W. D genes are given only for firm matches. Clone size appears in some rows only: once, few, many, or a class for an expanded clone.

V	D	J	size	CDR3	DNA
TRBV7-3	.	TRBJ2-1	once	CASSFKVAVEYNEQFF	TGTGCCAGCAGCTTTAAAGTAGCGGTCGAATACAATGAGCAGTTCTTC
TRBV5-1	.	TRBJ2-7	once	CASSLGGYEQYF	TGCGCCAGCAGCTTGGGGGGGTACGAGCAGTACTTC
TRBV7-2	.	TRBJ1-2	few	CASSLPGSANYGYTF	TGTGCCAGCAGCTTACCGGGGTCAGCTAACTATGGCTACACCTTC
TRBV4-3	TRBD1	TRBJ1-2	medium-sized	CASSQVVSGTAWDGYTF	TGCGCCAGCAGCCAAGTGGTCTCCGGGACAGCCTGGGATGGCTACACCTTC
TRBV5-4	.	TRBJ1-1	.	CASSFVKDRNTEAFF	TGTGCCAGCAGCTTCGTTAAAGACAGGAACACTGAAGCTTTCTTT
TRBV5-6	.	TRBJ1-1	.	CASSLVRDTEAFF	TGTGCCAGCAGCTTGGTTAGGGACACTGAAGCTTTCTTT
TRBV7-9	.	TRBJ2-1	.	CASSPLQGASWNEQFF	TGTGCCAGCAGCCCCTTACAGGGCGCTTCGTGGAATGAGCAGTTCTTC
TRBV7-2	.	TRBJ2-3	.	CASSRRDRDTQYF	TGTGCCAGCAGCCGCCGGGACCGAGATACGCAGTATTTT
TRBV6-6	.	TRBJ1-2	.	CASVMGKKVYGYTF	TGTGCCAGCGTTATGGGAAAGAAGGTCTATGGCTACACCTTC
TRBV5-1	.	TRBJ1-5	.	CASSSGPNQPQHF	TGCGCCAGCAGCTCAGGGCCCAATCAGCCCCAGCATTTT
TRBV28	.	TRBJ2-1	few	CASSLGGAEQFF	TGTGCCAGCAGTTTAGGCGGGGCTGAGCAGTTCTTC
TRBV9	TRBD1	TRBJ2-3	.	CASSSAGGTDTQYF	TGTGCCAGCAGCTCGGCAGGGGGTACAGATACGCAGTATTTT
TRBV18	TRBD1	TRBJ1-2	.	CASSQPGGEGYTF	TGTGCCAGCTCACAACCAGGGGGTGAAGGCTACACCTTC
TRBV23-1	.	TRBJ1-5	.	CASSQSGKQGNEASNQPQHF	TGCGCCAGCAGTCAATCGGGGAAACAGGGAAACGAGGCTAGCAATCAGCCCCAGCATTTT
TRBV9	.	TRBJ2-2	.	CASREAPNTGELFF	TGTGCCAGCAGGGAGGCCCCGAACACCGGGGAGCTGTTTTTT
TRBV18	.	TRBJ1-6	few	CASARDGQNNSPLHF	TGTGCCAGCGCACGGGATGGGCAGAATAATTCACCCCTCCACTTT
TRBV27	TRBD1	TRBJ1-1	.	CASSAGTGGVNEAFF	TGTGCCAGCAGTGCCGGGACAGGGGGCGTAAATGAAGCTTTCTTT